A selection of T cell receptor beta chains follows, all from one sample in a study of blood T cell repertoires in COVID-19. Using immunoSEQ multiplex PCR, the repertoire was profiled, and TCRdb retains in-frame clones only, with some absent. The repertoire has more than 110,000 clones, about 75% of them found once; the top ten carry around 2.9%. The source material was PBMCs or T cells enriched from blood (not recorded which). These receptors were obtained from a woman between 45 and 60 years old who had recovered from COVID-19. Each CDR3 is given with its conserved first and last residue. The D gene is left open where the match is weak. Size values are once, few and many counts, or a class for expanded clones, and some rows have none.

cdr3_length: 13; clone_size: few; j_call: TRBJ1-2; d_call: .; v_call: TRBV19; cdr3_nt: TGTGCCAGTAGTCCAAACAGGGAAGACGGCTACACCTTC; cdr3_aa: CASSPNREDGYTF
cdr3_length: 13; clone_size: .; j_call: TRBJ2-5; d_call: .; v_call: TRBV6-5; cdr3_nt: TGTGCCAGTGCCCCGGCGGGGATTCAGACCCAGTACTTC; cdr3_aa: CASAPAGIQTQYF
cdr3_length: 14; clone_size: .; j_call: TRBJ2-1; d_call: TRBD1; v_call: TRBV7-8; cdr3_nt: TGTGCCAGCAGCTTAAGACAGGGGTTTAATGAGCAGTTCTTC; cdr3_aa: CASSLRQGFNEQFF
cdr3_length: 15; clone_size: once; j_call: TRBJ2-1; d_call: TRBD2; v_call: TRBV7-7; cdr3_nt: TGTGCCAGCAGCCCCGGACTAGCGGAGGCCAATGAGCAGTTCTTC; cdr3_aa: CASSPGLAEANEQFF
cdr3_length: 17; clone_size: .; j_call: TRBJ2-1; d_call: TRBD2; v_call: TRBV30; cdr3_nt: TGTGCCTGGAGTTCTTCCAGGACTAGCGGGAGTAATAATGAGCAGTTCTTC; cdr3_aa: CAWSSSRTSGSNNEQFF
cdr3_length: 17; clone_size: .; j_call: TRBJ2-1; d_call: .; v_call: TRBV4-1; cdr3_nt: TGCGCCAGCAGCCAAGTCAGATCCCTAGCGAGTTACAATGAGCAGTTCTTC; cdr3_aa: CASSQVRSLASYNEQFF
cdr3_length: 14; clone_size: .; j_call: TRBJ2-7; d_call: TRBD1; v_call: TRBV19; cdr3_nt: TGTGCCAGTAACCCAGGGGGCGCGTCCTACGAGCAGTACTTC; cdr3_aa: CASNPGGASYEQYF
cdr3_length: 13; clone_size: .; j_call: TRBJ2-2; d_call: .; v_call: TRBV2; cdr3_nt: TGTGCCAGCTCTCGAGGGAACACCGGGGAGCTGTTTTTT; cdr3_aa: CASSRGNTGELFF
cdr3_length: 13; clone_size: .; j_call: TRBJ2-7; d_call: TRBD2; v_call: TRBV28; cdr3_nt: TGTGCCAGCAGTGGCGGGAGGAACGACGAGCAGTACTTC; cdr3_aa: CASSGGRNDEQYF
cdr3_length: 15; clone_size: .; j_call: TRBJ1-6; d_call: .; v_call: TRBV27; cdr3_nt: TGTGCCAGCAGTTTAATCCAGGCGGGAAATTCACCCCTCCACTTT; cdr3_aa: CASSLIQAGNSPLHF
cdr3_length: 16; clone_size: once; j_call: TRBJ2-7; d_call: TRBD2; v_call: TRBV28; cdr3_nt: TGTGCCAGCAGTTTGACTAAGCGGGAGGGCGGGCACGAGCAGTACTTC; cdr3_aa: CASSLTKREGGHEQYF
cdr3_length: 15; clone_size: .; j_call: TRBJ2-3; d_call: .; v_call: TRBV4-1; cdr3_nt: TGCGCCAGCAGCCCCATGGGCGCAAGCACAGATACGCAGTATTTT; cdr3_aa: CASSPMGASTDTQYF
cdr3_length: 18; clone_size: .; j_call: TRBJ1-1; d_call: .; v_call: TRBV2; cdr3_nt: TGTGCCAGCAGTGAAGCCTGGGGCGGAAACCTTAGGAACACTGAAGCTTTCTTT; cdr3_aa: CASSEAWGGNLRNTEAFF
cdr3_length: 16; clone_size: .; j_call: TRBJ2-1; d_call: TRBD2; v_call: TRBV5-1; cdr3_nt: TGCGCCAGCAGCTCTCTCGCGGGGGGGCCGGGGAATGAGCAGTTCTTC; cdr3_aa: CASSSLAGGPGNEQFF
cdr3_length: 15; clone_size: .; j_call: TRBJ1-5; d_call: .; v_call: TRBV2; cdr3_nt: TGTGCCAGCACTTTTACAGGGCCCACAATCAAGCCCCAGCATTTT; cdr3_aa: CASTFTGPTIKPQHF
cdr3_length: 14; clone_size: .; j_call: TRBJ1-2; d_call: TRBD1; v_call: TRBV5-1; cdr3_nt: TGCGCCAGCAGCTTGGGACAGGGAGGCTATGGCTACACCTTC; cdr3_aa: CASSLGQGGYGYTF
cdr3_length: 14; clone_size: .; j_call: TRBJ1-2; d_call: .; v_call: TRBV30; cdr3_nt: TGTGCCTGGAGTGCTCGACGGAGGATCTATGGCTACACCTTC; cdr3_aa: CAWSARRRIYGYTF
cdr3_length: 19; clone_size: .; j_call: TRBJ2-6; d_call: TRBD1; v_call: TRBV19; cdr3_nt: TGTGCCAGTAGTATAGGTCCGGGACAGGGGGCTTCTGGGGCCAACGTCCTGACTTTC; cdr3_aa: CASSIGPGQGASGANVLTF
cdr3_length: 18; clone_size: .; j_call: TRBJ2-3; d_call: TRBD2; v_call: TRBV2; cdr3_nt: TGTGCCAGCAGTGAAAGGCTAGCGGGGGCTACTAGCACAGATACGCAGTATTTT; cdr3_aa: CASSERLAGATSTDTQYF
cdr3_length: 16; clone_size: .; j_call: TRBJ2-7; d_call: TRBD2; v_call: TRBV11-2; cdr3_nt: TGTGCCAGCAGCGCCACTGGCAGCGGGAAAGAATACGAGCAGTACTTC; cdr3_aa: CASSATGSGKEYEQYF
cdr3_length: 15; clone_size: .; j_call: TRBJ2-7; d_call: TRBD2; v_call: TRBV11-1; cdr3_nt: TGTGCCAGCAGCTCCCCTAGCGGGAGTATCGACGAGCAGTACTTC; cdr3_aa: CASSSPSGSIDEQYF
cdr3_length: 13; clone_size: .; j_call: TRBJ1-4; d_call: TRBD1; v_call: TRBV18; cdr3_nt: TGTGCCAGCTCACGGGGGACAGATGAAAAACTGTTTTTT; cdr3_aa: CASSRGTDEKLFF
cdr3_length: 15; clone_size: .; j_call: TRBJ2-5; d_call: TRBD1; v_call: TRBV7-6; cdr3_nt: TGTGCCAGCAGCCCCCGGGACAGGGGCCAAGAGACCCAGTACTTC; cdr3_aa: CASSPRDRGQETQYF